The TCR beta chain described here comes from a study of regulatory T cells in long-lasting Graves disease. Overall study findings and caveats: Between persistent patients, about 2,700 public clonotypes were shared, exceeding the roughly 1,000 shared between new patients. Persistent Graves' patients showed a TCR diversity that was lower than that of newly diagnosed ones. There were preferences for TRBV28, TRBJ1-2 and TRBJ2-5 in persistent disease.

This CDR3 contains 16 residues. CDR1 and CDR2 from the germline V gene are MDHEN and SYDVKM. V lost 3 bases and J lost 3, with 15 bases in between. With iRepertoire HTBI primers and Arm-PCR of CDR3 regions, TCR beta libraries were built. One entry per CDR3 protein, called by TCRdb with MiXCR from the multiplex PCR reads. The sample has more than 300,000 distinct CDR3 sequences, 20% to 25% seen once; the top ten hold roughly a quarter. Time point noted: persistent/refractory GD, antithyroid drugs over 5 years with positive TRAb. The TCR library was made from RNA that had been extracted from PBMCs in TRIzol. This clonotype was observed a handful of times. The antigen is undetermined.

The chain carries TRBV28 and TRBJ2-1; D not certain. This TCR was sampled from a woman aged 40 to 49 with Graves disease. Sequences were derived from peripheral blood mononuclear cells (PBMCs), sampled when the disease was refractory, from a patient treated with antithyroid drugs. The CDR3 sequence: CASSFSKSGLYNEQFF. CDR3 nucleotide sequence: TGTGCCAGCAGTTTTAGCAAAAGTGGCCTCTACAATGAGCAGTTCTTC.